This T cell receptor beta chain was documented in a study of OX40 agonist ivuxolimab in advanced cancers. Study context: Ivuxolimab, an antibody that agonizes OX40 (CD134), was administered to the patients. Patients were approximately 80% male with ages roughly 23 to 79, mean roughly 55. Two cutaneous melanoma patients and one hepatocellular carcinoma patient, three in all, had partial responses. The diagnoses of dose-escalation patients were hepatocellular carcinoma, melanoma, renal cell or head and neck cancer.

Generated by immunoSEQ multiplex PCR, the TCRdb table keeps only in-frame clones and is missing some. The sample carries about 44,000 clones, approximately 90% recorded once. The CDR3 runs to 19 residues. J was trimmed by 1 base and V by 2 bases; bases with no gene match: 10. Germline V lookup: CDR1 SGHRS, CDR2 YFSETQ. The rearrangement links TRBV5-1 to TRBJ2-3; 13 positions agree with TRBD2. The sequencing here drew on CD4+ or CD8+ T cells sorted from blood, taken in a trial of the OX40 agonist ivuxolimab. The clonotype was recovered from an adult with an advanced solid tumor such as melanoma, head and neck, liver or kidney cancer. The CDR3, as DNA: TGCGCCAGCAGCTTTGGCGTCTTCGGGACTAGCGGGGGCACAGATACGCAGTATTTT. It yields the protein CASSFGVFGTSGGTDTQYF.